This T cell receptor (beta chain) stems from a study of identical twins. This clonotype was observed a handful of times. Its specificity is not known. cDNA carried unique molecular identifiers, and a universal primer site was added by template switching. Each CDR3 protein is one row after TCRdb ran MiXCR on the 5' RACE reads. Altogether more than 1.5 million distinct CDR3 sequences are present, under 35% being singletons, with the ten largest covering approximately 0.25%. The CDR3 totals 12 residues. Germline-derived CDR1 and CDR2 are SQVTM and ANQGSEA. Trimming shortened V by 6 bases and J by 3 bases, and 12 bases separated the two germline ends. Whole-study findings and limits: Twin sharing of out-of-frame TCR alpha was underestimated by models in monozygotic pairs. Whereas memory repertoires showed no such difference, abundant cord blood beta clonotypes carried fewer insertions. Out-of-frame alpha sequences shared by twins showed excess low generation probability.

What was sequenced was cord blood. The clonotype was recovered from a newborn girl in good health. The chain carries TRBV29-1 and TRBJ2-7; D gene ambiguous. The chain's CDR3 is CSVFQTGYEQYF. The CDR3 nucleotides are TGCAGCGTCTTTCAGACGGGCTACGAGCAGTACTTC.